The clone carrying this T cell receptor (beta chain) came up a few times. Its antigen is not known. Alongside a J-beta primer mix, a sample-barcoded 5' primer served in a second PCR lasting about 7 to 11 cycles. TCRdb ran MiXCR on the 5' RACE reads and lists one entry per CDR3 protein. The sample records fewer than 750,000 distinct CDR3 sequences, less than 60% being singletons. These data are taken from a study of blood T cells in healthy people across ages. Whole-study context: Per two T cells, about one barcoded beta molecule was captured through template switching. Study-wide points: Lack of knowledge of donor CMV status possibly confounded expanded clonotype changes. The long-lived group displayed more naive CD4+ cells, plus higher diversity, than the aged donors did.

Every donor gave 9 to 10 milliliters of peripheral blood. Sequenced: blood. This clonotype originated in a man aged 80 or over in good health.

As DNA, the CDR3 is TGTGCCACCAGCAACCACAGGGCGGGGAATGAGCAGTTCTTC. Residues: CATSNHRAGNEQFF. This chain joins TRBV15 and TRBJ2-1; D is tentatively TRBD1 or TRBD2 (6 bases each). The ends were cut back, 4 bases at V and 7 bases at J, with 14 bases in the middle. Germline CDR1 LNHNV, CDR2 YYDKDF (reference sequence). The CDR3 runs to 14 residues. The full variable domain, completed using reference TRBV15 and TRBJ2-1, is DAMVIQNPRYQVTQFGKPVTLSCSQTLNHNVMYWYQQKSSQAPKLLFHYYDKDFNNEADTPDNFQSRRPNTSFCFLDIRSPGLGDTAMYLCATSNHRAGNEQFFGPGTRLTVL.